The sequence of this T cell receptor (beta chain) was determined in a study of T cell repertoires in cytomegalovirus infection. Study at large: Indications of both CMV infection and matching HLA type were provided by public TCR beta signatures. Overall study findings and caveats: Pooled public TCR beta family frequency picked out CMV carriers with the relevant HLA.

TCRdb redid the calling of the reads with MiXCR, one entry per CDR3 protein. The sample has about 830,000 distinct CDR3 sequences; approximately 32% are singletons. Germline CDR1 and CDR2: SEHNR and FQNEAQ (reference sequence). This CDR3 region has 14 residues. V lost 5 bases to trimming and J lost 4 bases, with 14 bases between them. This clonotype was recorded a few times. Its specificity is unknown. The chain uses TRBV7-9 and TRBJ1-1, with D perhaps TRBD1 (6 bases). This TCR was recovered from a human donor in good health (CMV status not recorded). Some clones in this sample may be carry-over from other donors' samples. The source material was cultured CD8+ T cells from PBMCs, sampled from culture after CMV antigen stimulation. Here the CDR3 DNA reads TGTGCCAGCAGCGTAGTGCAAGGGGGCACTGAAGCTTTCTTT. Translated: CASSVVQGGTEAFF.